The following is a T cell receptor (beta chain) sequence with its context. The donors' treatment consisted of nivolumab, ipilimumab, aspirin, low-dose cyclophosphamide and low-dose radiotherapy. As a condition of eligibility, patients had advanced solid tumors lacking tumor-infiltrating lymphocytes. This sample was included in a study of low-dose radiotherapy and immunotherapy resistance in tumors. Study summary: Members of Cohort 1 were treated with 0.5 Gy per fraction every 2 weeks. The prescribed total PTV dose was 6.5 Gy. Each two-week cycle included intravenous cyclophosphamide 200 mg/m2, given one day before radiation and immunotherapy.

TRAV- and TRBV-specific primers were used for first-strand cDNA, which covered alpha and beta chains. TCRs were put through 20 PCR cycles of amplification with Phusion. A constant-region primer and the V-primer adapter served as the primer pair. TCRdb reanalysed the reads using MiXCR and keeps one entry per CDR3 protein. The top ten hold more than 9.5% of the sample, which has fewer than 20,000 distinct CDR3 sequences, over 65% seen once. Germline values: CDR1 MNHEY, CDR2 SVGEGT. This CDR3 spans 14 amino acids. V was clipped by 2 bases and J by 4 bases, with 11 bases between them. The chain carries TRBV6-2 or TRBV6-3 and TRBJ1-2; tentative D call: TRBD1 (6 bases). The sequence was obtained from a human donor with advanced metastatic prostate, ovarian, gallbladder or colorectal cancer (not recorded which). This table probably holds off-target reads from a library built for another chain. The CDR3 bases are TGTGCCAGCAGTTACGGGGGCGGCTCCTATGGCTACACCTTC. Its translation: CASSYGGGSYGYTF.